One sample yielded the 32 T cell receptor beta chains listed below, sequenced in a study of sequential checkpoint blockade in melanoma. Stated treatment: randomized to nivolumab then ipilimumab (arm A) or the reverse (arm B). Produced via immunoSEQ multiplex PCR; TCRdb's table is partial and in-frame only. The table records around 40,000 clones, roughly 89% of them present only once. Sequencing used CD8+ T cells sorted from blood (inferred from file names), obtained from a patient given nivolumab and ipilimumab in sequence. Receptors were obtained from a human donor with melanoma.

The sample holds one count of this clone. This sequence joins TRBV27 and TRBJ1-6; D perhaps matches TRBD1 (5 bases). V lost 5 bases to trimming and J lost 6 bases, with 17 bases between them. Germline values: CDR1 MNHEY, CDR2 SMNVEV (reference sequence). The CDR3 covers 16 residues. CDR3 sequence (DNA): TGTGCCAGCAGTCCGATGGCAGGGTATGGTAATTCACCCCTCCACTTT. Its translation is CASSPMAGYGNSPLHF.

The count of this clone is one. The V and J genes are TRBV19 and TRBJ1-1, with D perhaps TRBD1 (5 bases). The germline CDR1 and CDR2 sequences are LNHDA and SQIVND (reference sequence). V was cut by 2 bases and J by 3 bases, with 10 bases left in between. This CDR3 is built from 14 residues. CDR3 nucleotide sequence: TGTGCCAGTAGTATACAGGGTTTGGACACTGAAGCTTTCTTT. Amino acid sequence: CASSIQGLDTEAFF.

This chain uses TRBV7-9 with TRBJ2-7, with D maybe TRBD1 (5 bases). Germline V gene lookup returns CDR1 SEHNR and CDR2 FQNEAQ (reference sequence). The ends were cut back, 0 bases at V and 2 bases at J, with 14 bases in the middle. The CDR3 totals 16 residues. CDR3 region: CASSLAMGRVAYEQYF. In nucleotides, the CDR3 is TGTGCCAGCAGCTTAGCGATGGGGCGAGTCGCCTACGAGCAGTACTTC.

This clone was observed a few times. The V call is TRBV28, the J call TRBJ1-5; D not certain. The CDR3 extends over 14 amino acids. The germline CDR1 and CDR2 sequences are MDHEN and SYDVKM. V lost 1 base to trimming and J lost 0 bases, with 4 bases between them. DNA for the CDR3: TGTGCCAGCAGTTTATCGGGTAGCAATCAGCCCCAGCATTTT. This encodes CASSLSGSNQPQHF.

V is TRBV5-1 and J is TRBJ2-2; D might be TRBD2 (6 bases). This CDR3 has 16 residues. With 2 bases removed from V and 1 base from J, the gap between germline ends came to 12 bases. The germline CDR1 and CDR2 sequences are SGHRS and YFSETQ. CDR3 sequence reads: CASSFNGGLNTGELFF. The DNA of the CDR3 is TGCGCCAGCAGCTTTAACGGGGGATTGAACACCGGGGAGCTGTTTTTT.

The chain joins TRBV27 to TRBJ2-1, with D perhaps matching TRBD2 (5 bases). Germline V CDR1 and CDR2: MNHEY, SMNVEV (reference sequence). The CDR3 consists of 12 residues. The V and J ends lost 6 bases and 7 bases respectively, with 10 bases between them. The CDR3 bases are TGTGCCAGCAGCCGGGGTAAAAATGAGCAGTTCTTC. Its translation: CASSRGKNEQFF.

The rearrangement links TRBV4-1 to TRBJ1-5, with D possibly TRBD1 on 6 matching bases. CDR3 length: 19 amino acids. The V gene lost 0 bases and the J gene lost 5 bases, with 23 bases spanning the gap. Germline V gene lookup returns CDR1 MGHRA and CDR2 YSYEKL. CDR3 region: CASSQEPLLQGTFDQPQHF. The CDR3 bases are TGCGCCAGCAGCCAAGAGCCCCTCCTGCAGGGGACGTTCGATCAGCCCCAGCATTTT.

The J gene is TRBJ2-7, the V gene TRBV27; 7 positions match TRBD1. This CDR3 spans 13 amino acids. The junction had 3 bases not matched to a gene; V was cut back by 5 bases and J by 2 bases. CDR1 is MNHEY and CDR2 is SMNVEV in the germline V gene (reference sequence). The CDR3 coding sequence is TGTGCCAGCAGTCACGGGACAGCCTACGAGCAGTACGTC. Protein: CASSHGTAYEQYV.

The chain recombines TRBV27 with TRBJ2-2, with 9 nucleotides matching TRBD1. Germline CDR1 reads MNHEY; CDR2 reads SMNVEV (reference sequence). The CDR3 is 17 residues long. The ends lost 0 bases at V and 5 bases at J; junction bases unmatched: 7. As DNA, the CDR3 is TGTGCCAGCAGTTTATCGGGACAGGGAATAGGGACCGGGGAGCTGTTTTTT. It codes for CASSLSGQGIGTGELFF.

This chain uses TRBV27 with TRBJ2-5, with 7 nucleotides matching TRBD1. The CDR3 runs 16 residues. Looked up from germline, CDR1 is MNHEY and CDR2 is SMNVEV (reference sequence). The trim removed 5 bases at V and 5 bases at J, leaving 14 bases unmatched. CDR3 sequence (DNA): TGTGCCAGCAGTAAGTCCTCGACAGGGTCTTTTGAGACCCAGTACTTC. Translation: CASSKSSTGSFETQYF.

This clone was observed a few times. V gene TRBV19 combines with J gene TRBJ1-2, with a weak D call TRBD1 (5 bases). V was pared by 6 bases and J by 3 bases, with 23 bases between. In germline, CDR1 is LNHDA, CDR2 SQIVND (reference sequence). The CDR3 spans 17 residues. CDR3 nucleotides: TGTGCCAGTAGCGCGGGGGGACGAGACATCGAGGACTATGGCTACACCTTC. Protein: CASSAGGRDIEDYGYTF.

This clone was found a few times. CDR3 coding DNA: TGTGCCAGTAGTATTGGGGCCGGGAGGACCCACAATGAGCAGTTCTTC. It is translated as CASSIGAGRTHNEQFF. The chain couples TRBV19 to TRBJ2-1; 7 positions match TRBD2. V was pared by 3 bases and J by 5 bases, with 10 bases of the junction left unmatched. CDR1 and CDR2 from the germline V gene are LNHDA and SQIVND (reference sequence). This CDR3 contains 16 residues.

The rearrangement uses TRBV7-8 and TRBJ2-2; D is undetermined. Germline V gene data show CDR1 as SGHVS and CDR2 as FQNEAQ. The germline V and J ends were trimmed by 2 bases and 0 bases, with 10 bases remaining between them. CDR3 length equals 16 residues. The CDR3 is CASSLLGGSNTGELFF. The DNA of the CDR3 is TGTGCCAGCAGCTTATTAGGCGGATCGAACACCGGGGAGCTGTTTTTT.

This chain joins TRBV11-2 and TRBJ1-2; perhaps TRBD1 as D (6 bases). The germline V gene has CDR1 SGHAT and CDR2 FQNNGV. V was shortened by 3 bases and J by 3 bases, with 11 bases between the two germline ends. This CDR3 region has 14 residues. The CDR3 loop reads CASSFTGTHYGYTF. The CDR3 DNA follows: TGTGCCAGCAGCTTCACCGGGACACACTATGGCTACACCTTC. Full variable domain (missing parts from reference TRBV11-2 and TRBJ1-2): EAGVAQSPRYKIIEKRQSVAFWCNPISGHATLYWYQQILGQGPKLLIQFQNNGVVDDSQLPKDRFSAERLKGVDSTLKIQPAKLEDSAVYLCASSFTGTHYGYTFGSGTRLTVV.

The chain links TRBV9 to TRBJ2-3, with TRBD2 as a possible D gene (7 bases). Germline-derived CDR1 and CDR2 are SGDLS and YYNGEE. The V end lost 4 bases, the J end lost 3 bases, and 18 bases lay between the germline ends. The CDR3 is made up of 16 amino acids. This CDR3 reads CASSHEGGVWTDTQYF. The CDR3 nucleotides are TGTGCCAGCAGCCATGAGGGGGGGGTATGGACAGATACGCAGTATTTT. Drawing the rest from reference TRBV9 and TRBJ2-3, the complete variable domain is DSGVTQTPKHLITATGQRVTLRCSPRSGDLSVYWYQQSLDQGLQFLIQYYNGEERAKGNILERFSAQQFPDLHSELNLSSLELGDSALYFCASSHEGGVWTDTQYFGPGTRLTVL.

CDR3: CASSETRTRQETQYF. In DNA form, the CDR3 reads TGTGCCAGCAGTGAAACCCGGACAAGACAAGAGACCCAGTACTTC. The gene calls are TRBV2 and TRBJ2-5, with TRBD1 as a possible D gene (5 bases). Trimming removed 2 bases at V and 2 bases at J, with 12 bases between. Germline assignment: CDR1 SNHLY and CDR2 FYNNEI. CDR3 length equals 15 residues.

The chain is built from TRBV27 and TRBJ1-5; D might be TRBD1 (6 bases). In germline, CDR1 is MNHEY, CDR2 SMNVEV (reference sequence). The CDR3 contains 13 residues. Trimming shortened V by 7 bases and J by 5 bases, and 12 bases separated the two germline ends. The CDR3 DNA sequence: TGTGCCAGCACCGGGGGGGCGGATCAGCCCCAGCATTTT. It specifies CASTGGADQPQHF.

V and J are TRBV14 and TRBJ1-5; no clear D gene. CDR1 and CDR2 (germline): SGHDN, FVKESK. V was clipped by 5 bases and J by 2 bases, with 7 bases between them. CDR3 length equals 13 residues. The CDR3 bases are TGTGCCAGCAGCGAGAGGGGCAATCAGCCCCAGCATTTT. As protein: CASSERGNQPQHF.

The chain combines TRBV19 with TRBJ1-1; weak D call: TRBD1 (6 bases). Germline V gene lookup returns CDR1 LNHDA and CDR2 SQIVND (reference sequence). V lost 5 bases and J 5 bases, leaving 12 bases between the germline ends. CDR3 length equals 13 residues. The CDR3 sequence: CASSYRVETEAFF. The CDR3 region has the DNA TGTGCCAGTAGTTACAGGGTGGAAACTGAAGCTTTCTTT.

The chain employs TRBV28 and TRBJ1-1; 9 nucleotides align to TRBD1. CDR1 and CDR2 from the germline V gene are MDHEN and SYDVKM. V trimming: 6 bases; J trimming: 4 bases; junction bases outside the gene matches: 6. The CDR3 is 14 amino acids. The CDR3 here is CASRIGQGITEAFF. Written as DNA, the CDR3 is TGTGCCAGCAGAATCGGACAGGGGATCACTGAAGCTTTCTTT.

This clone came up once. This CDR3 reads CASGTGGLGQPQHF. Here the CDR3 DNA reads TGTGCTAGTGGCACGGGGGGTTTGGGTCAGCCCCAGCATTTT. V and J are TRBV12-5 and TRBJ1-5; perhaps TRBD1 as D (5 bases). CDR3 size: 14 residues. Germline lookup yields CDR1 LGHNT and CDR2 FRNRAP. Trimming pared 6 bases from V and 6 bases from J, leaving 15 bases between.

This chain links TRBV7-9 with TRBJ2-7, with D maybe TRBD2 (5 bases). This CDR3 has 13 residues. The ends were cut back, 5 bases at V and 3 bases at J, with 11 bases in the middle. The germline V gene has CDR1 SEHNR and CDR2 FQNEAQ (reference sequence). CDR3 DNA: TGTGCCAGCAGCCCCCTCGGGGTCTACGAGCAGTACGTC. Translating it yields CASSPLGVYEQYV.

The V gene is TRBV5-1, the J gene TRBJ2-4, with 11 bases aligning to TRBD1. The CDR3 covers 15 residues. Germline-derived CDR1 and CDR2 are SGHRS and YFSETQ. The junction had 6 bases not matched to a gene; V was cut back by 4 bases and J by 6 bases. CDR3: CASSADRGLGNIQYF. The CDR3 nucleotides are TGCGCCAGCAGCGCGGACAGGGGGCTGGGAAACATTCAGTACTTC.

This clone was found a few times. This chain connects TRBV19 to TRBJ2-7; D possibly corresponds to TRBD1 (6 bases). Germline V gives CDR1 LNHDA, CDR2 SQIVND (reference sequence). CDR3 length: 14 residues. Trimming pared 6 bases from V and 7 bases from J, leaving 19 bases between. In DNA form, the CDR3 reads TGTGCCAGTAGCAGCTACCCGGGACACCCAGAGCAGTACGTC. Translation: CASSSYPGHPEQYV.

The chain is built from TRBV5-6 and TRBJ2-7, with 7 positions matching TRBD1. In germline, CDR1 is SGHDT, CDR2 YYEEEE. Trimming cost V 0 bases and J 4 bases; bases outside gene matches: 7. The CDR3 spans 15 residues. The CDR3 nucleotides are TGTGCCAGCAGCTTGGCTGGACAGGTAATTTACGAGCAGTACGTC. Translated: CASSLAGQVIYEQYV.

In DNA form, the CDR3 reads TGTGCCAGCAGCGTATCCTGGGGTCGGAGGGAAAAACTGTTTTTT. It specifies CASSVSWGRREKLFF. The chain carries TRBV9 and TRBJ1-4; D not resolved. CDR1 and CDR2 (germline): SGDLS, YYNGEE. The CDR3 runs 15 residues. V lost 1 base to trimming and J lost 8 bases, with 15 bases between them.

The chain links TRBV27 to TRBJ2-7; 9 nucleotides match TRBD1. Looked up from germline, CDR1 is MNHEY and CDR2 is SMNVEV (reference sequence). This CDR3 is 14 amino acids long. J lost 5 bases, V lost 4 bases, and 6 bases had no gene match. DNA of the CDR3: TGTGCCAGCAGTTCCGGACAGGGGTTCCACGAGCAGTACTTC. Translating it yields CASSSGQGFHEQYF.

The J gene is TRBJ2-7, the V gene TRBV5-1; D gene ambiguous. Germline CDR1 reads SGHRS; CDR2 reads YFSETQ. The CDR3 consists of 15 residues. V was shortened by 1 base and J by 4 bases, with 15 bases between the two germline ends. The CDR3 sequence: CASSLYSAGAYEQYF. The DNA of the CDR3 is TGCGCCAGCAGCTTGTATTCGGCAGGTGCGTACGAGCAGTACTTC.

This chain links TRBV27 with TRBJ2-7, with D maybe TRBD2 (5 bases). This CDR3 region has 15 residues. V gave up 5 bases and J gave up 0 bases, with 14 bases separating them. CDR1 MNHEY and CDR2 SMNVEV come from the germline V gene (reference sequence). The chain's CDR3 is CASSIDYSPSYEQYF. The CDR3, as DNA: TGTGCCAGCAGTATAGACTATTCCCCCTCCTACGAGCAGTACTTC.

The chain couples TRBV6-4 to TRBJ2-5; TRBD1 aligns across 7 bases. The CDR3 sequence is 15 residues long. CDR1 is MRHNA and CDR2 is SNTAGT in the germline V gene. V lost 4 bases to trimming and J lost 5 bases; unmatched junction nucleotides: 10. As DNA, the CDR3 is TGTGCCAGCAGTGCCGGGACAGCCCCGGGGGAGACCCAGTACTTC. Protein product: CASSAGTAPGETQYF.

The rearrangement links TRBV6-6 to TRBJ2-7, with a possible D match to TRBD2 (6 bases). The CDR3 contains 14 residues. The V gene's germline CDR1 is MNHNY and CDR2 SVGAGI (reference sequence). V dropped 0 bases and J dropped 4 bases, with 10 bases sitting between them. CDR3 bases: TGTGCCAGCAGTTACTCGGTTAGCGGTTACGAGCAGTACGTC. This sequence encodes CASSYSVSGYEQYV.

The chain couples TRBV30 to TRBJ2-1; TRBD1 agrees at 10 bases. Per the germline V gene, CDR1 is GTSNPN and CDR2 is SVGIG (reference sequence). The CDR3 extends over 14 amino acids. The junction had 4 bases not matched to a gene; V was cut back by 7 bases and J by 1 base. This chain's CDR3 is CASRDRGSYNEQFF. The CDR3 nucleotides read TGTGCCTCCCGGGACAGGGGTTCCTACAATGAGCAGTTCTTC.